Listed here is a single T cell receptor beta chain. No antigen is known for it. The data were taken from a study of cytomegalovirus exposure and HLA in healthy donors (dated by TCRdb to the late 2010s). Regarding the complete study: An earlier analysis of around 600 of the donors reported 250 to 350 Gb of sequence data and roughly 110 million unique TCR beta sequences from about 179 million T cells. A later genetic analysis took genome-wide SNP genotypes for about 55% of the 666 donors and used that subset as a discovery cohort. A later analysis re-analyzed previously published TCR beta repertoires from 660 or so donors and added high-resolution HLA genotyping to study TCR occurrence patterns. Alongside the repertoire data, information on donor age, sex, ethnicity and CMV serostatus was compiled. The study aimed to test whether signatures of past pathogen exposure could be identified by cataloging public T cell receptors. An early release that covered fewer than 800 HLA-typed donors contained approximately 320 gigabases of sequencing data and tens of millions of unique TCR sequences. All discovery cohort repertoires had been generated on a single sequencing platform. High-throughput TCR immunosequencing, statistical association of individual TCRs with disease status, and machine learning were combined to predict cytomegalovirus infection status. Among about 360 genotyped donors of the cohort, an average of approximately 240,000 unique TCR beta nucleotide sequences were sequenced per donor, roughly 18% of them non-productive. Roughly five DR-DQ haplotypes were treated as single units for association and clustering because of strong linkage in the cohort. Typing coverage differed by locus: A, B, C, DRB1 and DQB1 were typed in about 620-640 donors, DQA1 in about 510, DPA1 in approximately 610, and DPB1 in 472. Of the 300 to 500 genotyped donors, 81% were placed in the genetic ancestry cluster associated with self-reported Caucasian donors. To decide whether each TCR beta V gene segment behaved as functional or pseudogenic, an earlier analysis of over 500 of the donors relied on high-throughput TCR beta sequencing. In addition to the first cohort of about 650 subjects, a separate validation cohort of 120 different subjects was used. Both class I and class II loci were covered by HLA typing, at four-digit resolution. Rather than using new phenotypic data, the later analysis identified candidate immune exposures from TCR beta sequences and from how often those sequences occurred across donors. The T cell repertoires of under 750 subjects were profiled by immunosequencing and related to cytomegalovirus serostatus. Summary of the overall study and its limitations: Linkage disequilibrium might explain the correlated functional status among segregating V segments, but an unknown experimental factor could not be excluded. A further reported finding was that TCR beta sequences accurately predicted the HLA-A and HLA-B alleles for most subjects in the first cohort. Seventeen rarely observed V segments, including chromosome 9 orphons, were excluded from the earlier analysis of about 610 of the donors because counts were too low. When HLA alleles, especially DR and DQ, strongly co-occurred, attributing TCR associations to individual alleles was difficult. Most CMV-associated TCR beta chains appeared to be HLA-restricted in a later analysis, and the HLA associations seemed to be driven largely by CMV exposure. A later analysis found that HLA-associated TCR beta chains were more clonally expanded and had lower generation probabilities than equally common non-associated chains. The only immune exposure information available for the cohort was CMV serostatus. According to a later genetic analysis, donors in an Asian-associated ancestry cluster had fewer N-insertions in productive TCRs than the roughly 660-donor mean. The classifier was reported to diagnose cytomegalovirus status with high specificity and sensitivity in both the original and validation cohorts. According to a later analysis, TCR association rates differed among HLA loci, with DRB1 alleles showing the most associated TCRs and HLA-C alleles showing the fewest. At a false discovery rate of 0.05, a later analysis linked around 15,000 TCR beta sequences to specific HLA alleles. This cohort had only TCR beta chains sequenced, and the lack of alpha or paired-chain data limited which features could be detected. In vitro tests confirmed that a few of the cytomegalovirus-associated TCR beta chains recognize cytomegalovirus antigens. Sequencing depth was assumed to be roughly uniform across donors in the presence/absence analyses, though that assumption may not hold. A cluster of highly shared sequence variants was judged likely to represent a technical artifact of the sequencing pipeline. The authors suggested that the approach could potentially be extended to other disease states and immunological phenotypes. The study gave a list of some 150 TCR beta chains associated with cytomegalovirus. In an earlier analysis of some 640 of the donors, most TCR beta V segments were observed in productive rearrangements about 87% or about 30% of the time, broadly matching IMGT annotations. V-gene and J-gene trimming of TCR beta chains was associated with a missense DCLRE1C variant in a later genetic analysis, and the association was replicated in an independent cohort. Some IMGT-functional V segments, including TRBV6-2 and TRBV6-3, could not be told apart with the 87-base-pair reads, so those segments were excluded. Most TCR sequences were seen in very few donors, while some public TCRs were found in many individuals. Several of the top co-occurrence clusters appeared to be linked to parvovirus B19, influenza, CMV and Epstein-Barr virus, according to a later analysis. HLA typing was unavailable for some donors at each locus, so association tests used only the typed subset.

In total, roughly 710 healthy bone marrow donors made up the cohort. At the time of sampling, every cohort member was nominally healthy, though immune exposures that went unrecorded were likely present. The donor was CMV seronegative and belonged to the group of 352 seronegative cohort members. Every donor gave a peripheral blood sample, and the peripheral blood mononuclear cells from that sample were used for TCR beta sequencing. The Qiagen DNeasy Blood Extraction Kit was used to extract genomic DNA from the blood cell samples. The CDR3 starts with the cysteine, ends with the phenylalanine, and has 15 residues. CDR3 DNA is the only sequence kept; it has 45 bases, read in frame from the first base. CDR1 and CDR2 are drawn from the germline V gene: MNHNS, SASEGT. Trimming removed 5 bases from V and 1 base from J; the gene matches leave 5 bases unexplained. Library preparation was by the immunoSEQ multiplex PCR assay. The multiplex PCR relied on a mix of 60 forward primers for TCR Vbeta segments and 13 reverse primers for TCR Jbeta segments. The CDR3 region of rearranged TCR beta genes was amplified from genomic DNA by a multiplex PCR assay. On the Illumina HiSeq System, the amplified TCR beta libraries were sequenced as 87-base-pair reads. The paper's data handling went like this. In a later analysis, some 80 million unique TCR beta chains were counted across the approximately 640 repertoires, and roughly 10 million of these chains were shared by at least two donors. To remove PCR and sequencing errors, raw reads were error-corrected and collapsed into unique sequences using a nearest-neighbor algorithm that merged closely related sequences. To assign V, D and J gene segments, CDR3 sequences were aligned to IMGT reference sequences. For a sequence to be retained, at least a six-nucleotide match to both a V gene segment and a J gene segment was required. A rearrangement was called productive if the CDR3 had no stop codons and remained in frame with V and J, and every other rearrangement was called non-productive. CDR3 was defined according to IMGT convention as the region running from the second conserved V-encoded cysteine to the conserved J-encoded phenylalanine. In an earlier analysis of more than 550 of the donors, sequences lacking an unambiguous match to a single V gene segment were excluded. In an earlier analysis of roughly 500 of the donors, V segments were called functional above 56.7% productive rearrangements and were called segregating when the between-donor standard deviation exceeded 5%. A statistical classification framework was built for diagnosing cytomegalovirus status from the catalog of TCR beta chain sequences. A later analysis assigned V and J genes by comparing TCR nucleotide sequences with IMGT/GENE-DB human TR gene sequences. The TCRdist pipeline was used in a later analysis to assign CDR3 sequences and most-parsimonious VDJ recombination scenarios. In a later analysis, each TCR beta chain was defined by its CDR3 amino acid sequence together with its V-gene family, and reads without a unique V-gene family were excluded. A later analysis removed 592 highly shared, low-generation-probability nucleotide sequences to deal with suspected cross-contamination and a sequencing artifact. In a later analysis, a clonal expansion index was calculated for each public chain from normalized within-repertoire ranks of inferred template counts. In a later analysis, generation probabilities were computed using a VDJ recombination model fitted to out-of-frame rearrangements, and the results were checked against IGoR. Hypergeometric tests were used in a later analysis to score TCR-TCR, TCR-HLA and TCR-CMV co-occurrence, with a repertoire-size bias correction applied to the TCR pairs. False discovery rates were estimated in a later analysis by permuting HLA or CMV assignments 20 times. In a later analysis, co-occurring TCRs were grouped with DBSCAN, and TCRdist sequence similarity was added when clustering was performed within HLA-allele-positive subsets. Repertoires with fewer than 30,000 or more than 120,000 public chains were left out of co-occurrence clustering, as were five repertoires with anomalous nucleotide sharing. In TCRdb, the immuneACCESS table is reduced to in-frame sequences with V and J assigned. These tables do not hold every clone; where another copy was compared, an unresolved V gene accounts for under half, and the others remain unexplained. V and J calls and clone size are given by that table; D and trimming were obtained from the DNA. The data table for this sample lists some 46,000 clones. Around 7.4% of the sample belongs to the ten largest clones.

This clonotype originated in a male donor in good health and CMV-seronegative. The sequencing input was PBMCs. Rearrangement joined TRBV6-1 to TRBJ2-3; 8 middle bases align to TRBD1. The bases are TGTGCCAGCAGTCTGACAGGGGACCGCACAGATACGCAGTATTTT. It translates as CASSLTGDRTDTQYF.